Here is one T cell receptor beta chain with its context. Its matching antigen is unknown. This sample was included in a study of T cell responses to AZD1222 COVID-19 vaccine. General study points: Vaccination with two AZD1222 doses was followed by a rise in Spike-specific TCR breadth and depth. It should be noted that donors were predominantly white British and more often female, and clonal diversity was possibly underestimated. Only a handful of AZD1222 recipients, roughly 6 in all, had baseline seropositivity.

Only in-frame clones appear in the TCRdb table, and some are missing; sequencing was by immunoSEQ multiplex PCR. Here the sample spans 200,000 or so clones, around 92% being singletons. Trimming removed 6 bases from V and 0 bases from J, with 15 bases in between. The CDR3 covers 16 residues. Germline V CDR1 and CDR2: SNHLY, FYNNEI. This chain connects TRBV2 to TRBJ1-3, with D perhaps TRBD1 (5 bases). The receptor comes from an adult in good health. The sample was peripheral blood, taken on day 0 of AZD1222 vaccination. This CDR3 reads CASRRGREPSGNTIYF. Here the CDR3 DNA reads TGTGCCAGCAGGAGGGGCAGGGAACCCTCTGGAAACACCATATATTTT.